The 5 T cell receptor beta chains below were found in one sample sequenced in a study of CD8 T cells in ankylosing spondylitis. Each CDR3 protein is one row after TCRdb ran MiXCR on the 5' RACE reads. In the table there are about 140,000 distinct CDR3 sequences, 7% to 10% of which are singletons. Sequenced: synovial fluid, either unsorted or a sorted T cell fraction (not recorded which). The receptor source for this set is a male donor with ankylosing spondylitis.

This chain connects TRBV12-3 or TRBV12-4 to TRBJ2-5; D remains unclear. This CDR3 has 14 amino acids. Deletions cut 3 bases from V and 6 bases from J, with 14 bases between. The CDR3 spells CASSLGPAMQTQYF. Here the CDR3 DNA reads TGTGCCAGCAGTTTGGGCCCGGCAATGCAGACCCAGTACTTC.

This clonotype has only a few counts. This chain uses TRBV5-5 with TRBJ1-5; 8 bases align to TRBD1. After removal of 0 bases from V and 6 bases from J, the junction contained 5 bases not matched to a gene. Germline CDR1 and CDR2: SGHKS and YYEKEE (reference sequence). The CDR3 totals 15 residues. The CDR3 reads CASSLVQGGAQPQHF. CDR3 DNA: TGTGCCAGCAGCTTGGTACAGGGGGGAGCTCAGCCCCAGCATTTT. The full variable domain, in which reference TRBV5-5 and TRBJ1-5 provide the parts outside the CDR3, is DAGVTQSPTHLIKTRGQQVTLRCSPISGHKSVSWYQQVLGQGPQFIFQYYEKEERGRGNFPDRFSARQFPNYSSELNVNALLLGDSALYLCASSLVQGGAQPQHFGDGTRLSIL.

The chain carries TRBV11-2 and TRBJ2-7; D is possibly TRBD1 (6 bases). The CDR3 runs to 15 residues. Trimming shortened V by 0 bases and J by 0 bases, and 9 bases separated the two germline ends. The germline CDR1 and CDR2 sequences are SGHAT and FQNNGV. For the CDR3, the DNA is TGTGCCAGCAGCTTAGAGGTGGGGGCCTCCTACGAGCAGTACTTC. Amino acids: CASSLEVGASYEQYF.

This clonotype showed up just a few times. V gene TRBV20-1 combines with J gene TRBJ2-3; D not certain. Trimming cost V 3 bases and J 2 bases, with 12 bases left between them. The germline CDR1 and CDR2 sequences are DFQATT and SNEGSKA (reference sequence). The CDR3 contains 14 residues. CDR3 sequence (DNA): TGCAGTGCTAGGGCGGCACACTCCACAGATACGCAGTATTTT. Protein: CSARAAHSTDTQYF.

This clonotype was counted at least ten times. The chain combines TRBV6-2 or TRBV6-3 with TRBJ1-1; D possibly corresponds to TRBD1 (6 bases). The CDR3 is made up of 18 amino acids. V was clipped by 6 bases and J by 0 bases, with 23 bases between them. The germline CDR1 and CDR2 sequences are MNHEY and SVGEGT. For the CDR3, the DNA is TGTGCCAGCAGCTACACACTTTCTTCCGACAGGCTGAACACTGAAGCTTTCTTT. It encodes CASSYTLSSDRLNTEAFF.